One sample yielded the 6 T cell receptor beta chains listed below, sequenced in a study of response to subunit inactivated influenza vaccine. In TCRdb, the RT-PCR reads were re-called with MiXCR into one record per CDR3 protein. The repertoire holds 450,000 to 550,000 distinct CDR3 sequences, with roughly 23% as singletons. The sample here was CD4+ T cells sorted from PBMCs, taken approximately 5 days after vaccination. The receptors stem from a man in his fifties who received an inactivated influenza vaccine.

CDR3 nucleotide sequence: TGCAGTGCTCCCCCGGGACTCATCCCAGATACGCAGTATTTT. Translation: CSAPPGLIPDTQYF. The V call is TRBV20-1, the J call TRBJ2-3; D is possibly TRBD2 (6 bases). The CDR3 totals 14 residues. Germline CDR1 reads DFQATT; CDR2 reads SNEGSKA (reference sequence). V was trimmed by 5 bases and J by 4 bases, leaving 16 bases between them.

This clonotype was counted between two and nine times. This chain joins TRBV6-2 or TRBV6-3 and TRBJ2-1, with D possibly matching TRBD1 (5 bases). The germline V gene encodes CDR1 MNHEY and CDR2 SVGEGT. Trimming took 2 bases from V and 5 from J, leaving 16 bases between them. The CDR3 has 16 amino acids. This chain's CDR3 is CASSYRGRVLNNEQFF. CDR3 nucleotide sequence: TGTGCCAGCAGTTACCGCGGCAGGGTGTTGAACAATGAGCAGTTCTTC.

The table lists this clonotype with many counts. The chain employs TRBV27 and TRBJ1-6; no firm D call. The CDR3 has 14 amino acids. The germline V and J ends were trimmed by 6 bases and 11 bases, with 17 bases remaining between them. Germline CDR1 is MNHEY and CDR2 is SMNVEV (reference sequence). The CDR3 DNA sequence: TGTGCCAGCAGCATGACTGTGACTCGGACACCCCTCCACTTT. Its translation: CASSMTVTRTPLHF.

This clonotype was observed a handful of times. The chain has TRBV7-2 and TRBJ2-2; TRBD2 is a possible D gene (5 bases). CDR1 and CDR2 from the germline V gene are SGHTA and FQGNSA. The length of the CDR3 is 13 residues. The V and J ends lost 5 bases and 7 bases respectively, with 11 bases between them. Here the CDR3 reads CASSPQSGGELFF. The CDR3, as DNA: TGTGCCAGCAGCCCCCAGAGCGGCGGGGAGCTGTTTTTT.

This clonotype came up a few times. This rearrangement joins TRBV6-1 to TRBJ2-7, with D possibly being TRBD1 (6 bases). V was pared by 8 bases and J by 3 bases, with 14 bases between. The CDR3 consists of 13 residues. Per the germline V gene, CDR1 is MNHNS and CDR2 is SASEGT. CDR3 sequence (DNA): TGTGCCAGCCGCCGGTCAGGGGACTACGAGCAGTACTTC. Residues: CASRRSGDYEQYF.

This sequence joins TRBV5-1 and TRBJ2-5; D is perhaps TRBD1 (6 bases). Between the trimmed V and J ends, which lost 4 bases and 2 bases, there was a span of 12 bases. There are 14 residues in the CDR3. CDR1 is SGHRS and CDR2 is YFSETQ in the germline V gene. As DNA, the CDR3 is TGCGCCAGCAGCACGGGGACACAGCAAGAGACCCAGTACTTC. It is translated as CASSTGTQQETQYF. Combining the CDR3 with reference TRBV5-1 and TRBJ2-5 gives the whole variable domain KAGVTQTPRYLIKTRGQQVTLSCSPISGHRSVSWYQQTPGQGLQFLFEYFSETQRNKGNFPGRFSGRQFSNSRSEMNVSTLELGDSALYLCASSTGTQQETQYFGPGTRLLVL.